Detailed here is one TCR beta chain. The antigen this receptor binds is unknown. No base-level quality is on record; no much larger clone is a single base apart. The germline V gene (reference sequence) supplies CDR1 SGHNT and CDR2 YYREEE. The V and J ends are trimmed by 2 bases and 6 bases, leaving 15 bases between them. The CDR3 runs 15 amino acids, cysteine and phenylalanine included. The retained sequence is limited to the CDR3, 45 bases, with the frame set at the first base. These data come from a study of blood T cell repertoires in COVID-19 (dated by TCRdb to 2018 to 2021). Concerning the study at large: The collaborator samples originated in the United States, Italy and Spain and spanned the acute and convalescent phases of COVID-19. The material from the prospective study consisted of cDNA or gDNA derived from T cells, B-cell-depleted T cells, or PBMCs. The dataset comprised deeply sampled blood TCRbeta repertoires from subjects exposed to, actively infected with, or recovered from COVID-19. The repertoires were released in a freely available public database intended as a resource for research on the immune response to SARS-CoV-2. Samples were obtained from the ongoing ImmuneRACE study (first 160 participants) and from 1,254 subjects provided by 6 global collaborators. A de-identified subject ID, COVID-19 status, age in years and sex were almost always included in the sample metadata. Where available, HLA class I and class II types were obtained from metadata supplied by the sample provider rather than from assay-based typing.

Collaborating institutions collected whole blood in K2EDTA tubes following their own protocols. For TCRbeta analysis, collaborator samples were shipped as frozen whole blood, as isolated PBMCs, or as DNA extracted from either sample type. Broader findings and caveats from the paper: Clinical and demographic metadata were provided uncurated, with the amount varying by source and participant.

TCRbeta CDR3 regions were amplified from genomic DNA using the immunoSEQ Assay, a bias-controlled multiplex PCR. The original methods were these. Within the assay, amplification of reference gene primers was used to estimate how many nucleated cells each sample contained. To quantify the absolute abundance of each unique TCRbeta CDR3 rearrangement, sequence reads were collapsed and filtered. For each sample, productive Simpson clonality was calculated by taking the square root of Simpson's diversity index across productive rearrangements. Imported from immuneACCESS, the table was reduced by TCRdb to in-frame sequences with V and J called. These copies leave out some clones; in studies compared against another copy, an unresolved V gene accounts for under half, and the cause of the remainder is not known. V, J and clone size were drawn from that table, and D and trimming were deduced from the DNA. The sample yields around 120,000 clones; over 85% were counted once. The ten top clones hold roughly 3.7% of the sample.

Here the chain combines TRBV5-4 and TRBJ1-5; too little of a D gene remains to name it. What was sequenced was peripheral blood. The TCR sequence derives from a man aged 45 to 65 with active COVID-19. The nucleotide sequence reads TGTGCCAGCAGCTTTGGGCCCGAAGGGAGTCAGCCCCAGCATTTT. It specifies CASSFGPEGSQPQHF.